These 18 T cell receptor beta chains were all obtained from the same sample, sequenced in a study of blood T cell repertoires in COVID-19. The table came from immunoSEQ multiplex PCR; TCRdb's copy has only in-frame clones and leaves some out. This table has fewer than 200,000 clones, around 86% appearing once. The sample comprised peripheral blood. The receptor set was obtained from an older woman with COVID-19, enrolled during active disease.

The chain carries TRBV19 and TRBJ2-2; 12 bases fit TRBD1. Looked up from germline, CDR1 is LNHDA and CDR2 is SQIVND (reference sequence). The trim removed 5 bases at V and 4 bases at J, leaving 8 bases unmatched. There are 17 residues in the CDR3. For the CDR3, the DNA is TGTGCCAGTAGTGGGACAGGGGGCAAGCGTACCACCGGGGAGCTGTTTTTT. Protein: CASSGTGGKRTTGELFF.

In its sample, this clone was seen a few times. This sequence joins TRBV14 and TRBJ1-2, with TRBD1 as a possible D gene (5 bases). Deletions cut 4 bases from V and 8 bases from J, with 17 bases between. CDR3 length equals 14 residues. The germline CDR1 and CDR2 sequences are SGHDN and FVKESK. The CDR3 loop is CASSLRAGLGGYTF. The CDR3 nucleotides are TGTGCCAGCAGCCTCAGGGCCGGATTAGGCGGCTACACCTTC.

V gene TRBV5-6 combines with J gene TRBJ2-5; 9 positions match TRBD2. Trimming at V came to 1 base and at J to 2 bases, leaving 6 bases not matched to a gene. Germline CDR1 SGHDT, CDR2 YYEEEE. The CDR3 is made up of 16 amino acids. The CDR3 reads CASSLLGLALQETQYF. CDR3 DNA: TGTGCCAGCAGCTTGTTGGGACTAGCCCTACAAGAGACCCAGTACTTC.

This clone was found once. DNA of the CDR3: TGTGCCAGCCGCGGCGGGGCCACCTACGAGCAGTACTTC. This translates into CASRGGATYEQYF. This rearrangement joins TRBV6-5 to TRBJ2-7; D may be TRBD2 (6 bases). The V end lost 8 bases, the J end lost 2 bases, and 13 bases lay between the germline ends. The CDR3 is 13 amino acids. Germline CDR1 MNHEY, CDR2 SVGAGI.

Worth noting for this clone: One end of the junction varies from germline; a read error may be responsible. This specimen includes other DNA sequences encoding the same CDR3. The rearrangement joins TRBV4-1 to TRBJ1-5; D remains ambiguous. The V gene's germline CDR1 is MGHRA and CDR2 YSYEKL. The CDR3 is made up of 15 amino acids. The CDR3 is CASSRTEDSNQPQHF. CDR3 bases: TGCGCCAGCAGCAGAACGGAGGATAGCAATCAGCCTCAGCATTTT.

The chain joins TRBV4-1 to TRBJ2-5, with D perhaps matching TRBD2 (6 bases). Germline-derived CDR1 and CDR2 are MGHRA and YSYEKL. The CDR3 consists of 16 residues. The V end lost 2 bases, the J end lost 3 bases, and 16 bases lay between the germline ends. CDR3 bases: TGCGCCAGCAGCCAACCCCGGAGGGGCCTGGAAGAGACCCAGTACTTC. This sequence encodes CASSQPRRGLEETQYF.

On this clone itself: At the DNA level, this CDR3 is encoded by other sequences in the same sample as well. The gene calls are TRBV18 and TRBJ1-1; D remains unclear. CDR1 is KGHSH and CDR2 is LQKENI in the germline V gene. Trimming took 6 bases from V and 0 from J, leaving 8 bases between them. The CDR3 has 13 residues. CDR3 region: CASSPGMNTEAFF. The CDR3 region has the DNA TGTGCCAGCTCCCCGGGAATGAACACTGAAGCTTTCTTT.

The V call is TRBV5-1, the J call TRBJ2-7, with D perhaps matching TRBD2 (6 bases). There are 15 residues in the CDR3. The ends were cut back, 1 base at V and 2 bases at J, with 13 bases in the middle. Germline CDR1 SGHRS, CDR2 YFSETQ. CDR3 nucleotides: TGCGCCAGCAGCTTGTGGCGGGACTTAGCCTACGAGCAGTACTTC. Protein product: CASSLWRDLAYEQYF.

This chain connects TRBV5-1 to TRBJ2-2; a weak D match, TRBD1 (6 bases). The germline CDR1 and CDR2 sequences are SGHRS and YFSETQ. V dropped 3 bases and J dropped 6 bases, with 18 bases sitting between them. This CDR3 spans 16 amino acids. The CDR3 sequence: CASSSATGLEAGELFF. CDR3 nucleotide sequence: TGCGCCAGCAGCTCCGCTACAGGGTTAGAGGCCGGGGAGCTGTTTTTT. Full variable domain (remainder filled in from reference TRBV5-1 and TRBJ2-2): KAGVTQTPRYLIKTRGQQVTLSCSPISGHRSVSWYQQTPGQGLQFLFEYFSETQRNKGNFPGRFSGRQFSNSRSEMNVSTLELGDSALYLCASSSATGLEAGELFFGEGSRLTVL.

The genes are TRBV6-5 and TRBJ2-3; tentatively, D is TRBD2 (5 bases). CDR3 length equals 12 residues. With 6 bases removed from V and 7 bases from J, the gap between germline ends came to 11 bases. In germline, CDR1 is MNHEY, CDR2 SVGAGI. The CDR3 reads CASRGRGNTQYF. As DNA, the CDR3 is TGTGCCAGCAGAGGGAGAGGGAATACGCAGTATTTT.

This chain uses TRBV11-3 with TRBJ2-7; TRBD2 matches 9 bases. The CDR3 length is 15 residues. Trimming at V came to 6 bases and at J to 4 bases, leaving 10 bases not matched to a gene. CDR1 SGHNT and CDR2 YENEEA come from the germline V gene. The CDR3 nucleotides are TGTGCCAGCAGTTTTAGCGGGAGCGGGGAATACGAGCAGTACTTC. Protein product: CASSFSGSGEYEQYF.

A few counts support this clone. V is TRBV19 and J is TRBJ2-3, with a possible D match to TRBD1 (6 bases). CDR1 and CDR2 from the germline V gene are LNHDA and SQIVND (reference sequence). The V and J ends lost 3 bases and 3 bases respectively, with 13 bases between them. The CDR3 runs to 15 residues. In nucleotides, the CDR3 is TGTGCCAGTAGTATGGGGGCAGGGTTGACAGATACGCAGTATTTT. This codes for CASSMGAGLTDTQYF. The whole variable domain, remainder taken from reference TRBV19 and TRBJ2-3, is DGGITQSPKYLFRKEGQNVTLSCEQNLNHDAMYWYRQDPGQGLRLIYYSQIVNDFQKGDIAEGYSVSREKKESFPLTVTSAQKNPTAFYLCASSMGAGLTDTQYFGPGTRLTVL.

The genes are TRBV20-1 and TRBJ2-3; 7 bases align to TRBD2. Looked up from germline, CDR1 is DFQATT and CDR2 is SNEGSKA (reference sequence). This CDR3 spans 14 amino acids. With V trimmed by 3 bases and J by 4 bases, 7 bases remained unmatched. The CDR3 loop is CSASAAGASDTQYF. CDR3 DNA sequence: TGCAGTGCTAGTGCGGCGGGAGCTTCAGATACGCAGTATTTT.

This clone was detected a few times. J is TRBJ1-6 and V is TRBV5-4, with D maybe TRBD1 (6 bases). Deletions cut 5 bases from V and 7 bases from J, with 16 bases between. CDR1 is SGHNT, CDR2 YYREEE, per germline (reference sequence). CDR3 length equals 15 residues. This CDR3 is CASSLPGQRNSPLHF. CDR3 in DNA: TGTGCCAGCAGTCTCCCGGGACAACGGAATTCACCCCTCCACTTT.

The V gene is TRBV9, the J gene TRBJ2-7; a possible D gene is TRBD1 (6 bases). The V end was cut by 4 bases, the J end by 7 bases, with 18 bases between. This CDR3 region has 14 residues. The germline CDR1 and CDR2 sequences are SGDLS and YYNGEE. CDR3 sequence: CASSPQGLSREQYF. The CDR3, as DNA: TGTGCCAGCAGCCCCCAGGGGTTGTCTCGTGAGCAGTACTTC.

The genes are TRBV12-3 or TRBV12-4 and TRBJ1-5, with D hard to call. V dropped 2 bases and J dropped 3 bases, with 5 bases sitting between them. This CDR3 region has 13 residues. The CDR3 spells CASSLQVNQPQHF. Here the CDR3 DNA reads TGTGCCAGCAGTTTACAGGTCAATCAGCCCCAGCATTTT.

This clone turned up a few times. The chain couples TRBV12-2 to TRBJ2-2; TRBD2 is the table's D call and was not checked against the DNA. TRBV12-2 is labeled a pseudogene. CDR3 length equals 19 residues. CDR3 residues: CASRRPGLAGEVAPGELFF. CDR3 DNA sequence: TGTGCAAGTCGTCGACCGGGACTAGCGGGAGAAGTAGCCCCCGGGGAGCTGTTTTTT.

The gene calls are TRBV9 and TRBJ2-2; a possible D gene is TRBD2 (5 bases). CDR3 length equals 16 residues. The V and J ends lost 3 bases and 5 bases respectively, with 17 bases between them. CDR1 and CDR2 from the germline V gene are SGDLS and YYNGEE. DNA for the CDR3: TGTGCCAGCAGCGCGAGGGAGACACCCGGGACCGGGGAGCTGTTTTTT. It yields the protein CASSARETPGTGELFF.